This paragraph covers one TCR beta chain sequence. Its specificity is unknown. The data are from a study of cytomegalovirus exposure and HLA in healthy donors. With 0 bases removed from V and 4 bases from J, the gap between germline ends came to 13 bases. Per germline, CDR1 GTSNPN and CDR2 SVGIG (reference sequence). CDR3 length equals 14 residues. PCR used 60 Vbeta primers and 13 Jbeta primers. Sequencing used immunoSEQ multiplex PCR; TCRdb keeps in-frame clones, though not all of them. The sample shows some 150,000 clones, roughly 80% of them seen only once. Study-level findings and limits: For most TCR beta V segments, an earlier analysis put the productive rate at about 87% or about 30% of the time. For presence/absence analyses, sequencing depth was assumed to be roughly uniform across donors.

J is TRBJ2-7 and V is TRBV30; maybe TRBD2 (5 bases). The sample consisted of PBMCs. This TCR derives from a man aged 35 to 55 in good health and CMV-seronegative. The CDR3 DNA is TGTGCCTGGAGTGTATCCGGAGGACCTTACGAGCAGTACTTC. Protein product: CAWSVSGGPYEQYF. Together with reference TRBV30 and TRBJ2-7, the CDR3 gives the full variable domain: SQTIHQWPATLVQPVGSPLSLECTVEGTSNPNLYWYRQAAGRGLQLLFYSVGIGQISSEVPQNLSASRPQDRQFILSSKKLLLSDSGFYLCAWSVSGGPYEQYFGPGTRLTVT.